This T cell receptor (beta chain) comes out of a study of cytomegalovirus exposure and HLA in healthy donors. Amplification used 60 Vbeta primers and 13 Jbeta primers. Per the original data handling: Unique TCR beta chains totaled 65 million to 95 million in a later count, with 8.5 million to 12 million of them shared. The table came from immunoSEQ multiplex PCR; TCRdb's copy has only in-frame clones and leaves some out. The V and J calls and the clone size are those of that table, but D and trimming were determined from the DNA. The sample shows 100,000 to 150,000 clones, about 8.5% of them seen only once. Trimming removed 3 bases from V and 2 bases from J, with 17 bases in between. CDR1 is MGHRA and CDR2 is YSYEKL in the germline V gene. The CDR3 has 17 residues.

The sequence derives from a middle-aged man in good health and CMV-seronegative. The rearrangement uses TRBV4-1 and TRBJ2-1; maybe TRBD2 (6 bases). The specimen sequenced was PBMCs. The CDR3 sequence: CASSQIELAYPYNEQFF. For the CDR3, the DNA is TGCGCCAGCAGCCAGATAGAACTAGCATACCCCTACAATGAGCAGTTCTTC.